These T cell receptor beta chains were read from a single sample in a study of T-cell reconstitution after alpha-beta-depleted transplantation in children. TCRdb redid the calling of the PCR reads with MiXCR, one entry per CDR3 protein. The sample lists some 300,000 distinct CDR3 sequences, roughly 7.8% seen once, with 9.1% in the top ten. The specimen comprised peripheral blood, sampled 360 days after TCRalphabeta/CD19-depleted stem cell transplant. These receptors were obtained from a female patient aged 2-15 years who had a stem cell transplant for Fanconi anemia, so the T cells may come from the graft donor. CDR3s include the opening cysteine and the closing phenylalanine or tryptophan. A D gene is named only where the DNA matches it firmly. Some rows mark clone size as missing; the rest say once, few, many or name a class of expanded clone.

TRBV10-1	few	TRBJ2-7	NA	TGCGCCAGCAGTGAGTCAGGGAGTTCCCCCTACGAGCAGTACTTC	CASSESGSSPYEQYF
TRBV20-1	many	TRBJ2-5	NA	TGCAGTGCTACCGGGATCCAGGGGAAGAATAGAGAGACCCAGTACTTC	CSATGIQGKNRETQYF
TRBV27	NA	TRBJ2-6	NA	TGTGCCAGCAGTTTACGAAGGGGGGCCAACGTCCTGACTTTC	CASSLRRGANVLTF
TRBV15	many	TRBJ1-1	NA	TGTGCCACCAGCAGAGATATTTTCGTTAAGGACACTGAAGCTTTCTTT	CATSRDIFVKDTEAFF
TRBV5-1	NA	TRBJ1-3	TRBD1	TGCGCCAGCAGCACAGGGGGCTCTGGAAACACCATATATTTT	CASSTGGSGNTIYF
TRBV11-2	many	TRBJ2-1	NA	TGTGCCAGCAGCTTAGAAGGGACTCCTTCCTACAATGAGCAGTTCTTC	CASSLEGTPSYNEQFF
TRBV3-1	few	TRBJ2-7	TRBD2	TGTGCCAGCAGCCTGGGACTAGCGGGAGGGCCCTACGAGCAGTACTTC	CASSLGLAGGPYEQYF
TRBV30	many	TRBJ2-1	NA	TGTGCCTTATCGCGGCCGTCCTACAATGAGCAGTTCTTC	CALSRPSYNEQFF
TRBV7-2	many	TRBJ1-6	NA	TGTGCCAGCAGCTTCAAGGGATCTCCTGATTCACCCCTCCACTTT	CASSFKGSPDSPLHF
TRBV11-2	NA	TRBJ2-5	TRBD1	TGTGCCAGCAGCCGATTGGACAGGGGGGAGACCCAGTACTTC	CASSRLDRGETQYF
TRBV28	few	TRBJ2-2	NA	TGTGCCAGCAGCCAGTTTAATCGCCCGAACACCGGGGAGCTGTTTTTT	CASSQFNRPNTGELFF
TRBV28	few	TRBJ2-2	NA	TGTGCCAGCAGTATTCTCACCGGGGAGCTGTTTTTT	CASSILTGELFF
TRBV10-3	many	TRBJ2-3	NA	TGTGCCATCAAATCGGGTACAGATACGCAGTATTTT	CAIKSGTDTQYF
TRBV28	few	TRBJ2-5	TRBD1	TGTGCCAGCAGTTTATTTCCCGGGCGTCGTCCAACCGGGACAGGCTTTTACAGGGAGACCCAGTACTTC	CASSLFPGRRPTGTGFYRETQYF
TRBV6-2/TRBV6-3	NA	TRBJ2-7	NA	TGTGCCAGCAGTTACGTCAGAACCTACGAGCAGTACTTC	CASSYVRTYEQYF
TRBV12-3/TRBV12-4	NA	TRBJ1-5	TRBD1	TGTGCCAGCACCTTAGAAGGGACAGACTATAGCAATCAGCCCCAGCATTTT	CASTLEGTDYSNQPQHF
TRBV12-3/TRBV12-4	many	TRBJ2-6	TRBD2	TGTGCCAGCAGTCCCGCGGGGGCTGGGGCCAACGTCCTGACTTTC	CASSPAGAGANVLTF
TRBV29-1	few	TRBJ2-7	NA	TGCAGCGTTGAAATTTCCCACGAGCAGTACTTC	CSVEISHEQYF
TRBV27	many	TRBJ2-1	NA	TGTGCCAGCCGCTTGGCGGACTCCTACAATGAGCAGTTCTTC	CASRLADSYNEQFF
TRBV28	few	TRBJ1-2	TRBD1	TGTGCCAGCAGATTCGGACAGGGGGGTATCTATGGCTACACCTTC	CASRFGQGGIYGYTF
TRBV7-9	NA	TRBJ2-7	TRBD1	TGTGCCAGCAGCTTAGGGGACAGGGCGCAGTCCTACGAGCAGTACTTC	CASSLGDRAQSYEQYF
TRBV12-3/TRBV12-4	many	TRBJ2-3	NA	TGTGCCAGCAGTTTGTGGGGACGCACAGATACGCAGTATTTT	CASSLWGRTDTQYF
TRBV12-3/TRBV12-4	many	TRBJ2-2	NA	TGTGCCAGCAGTTTTCTTACCGGGGAGCTGTTTTTT	CASSFLTGELFF
TRBV10-3	many	TRBJ2-7	TRBD1	TGTGCCATCAGGACAGGGGGCTACGAGCAGTACTTC	CAIRTGGYEQYF
TRBV5-1	NA	TRBJ2-1	NA	TGCGCCAGCAGCTGGGGGACACGGCGAGGGGTGGTCAATGAGCAGTTCTTC	CASSWGTRRGVVNEQFF
TRBV11-1	NA	TRBJ2-7	NA	TGTGCCAGCAGCTTCACCCCCTCCTACGAGCAGTACTTC	CASSFTPSYEQYF
TRBV5-1	few	TRBJ1-1	TRBD1	TGCGCCAGCAGCCCCGACAGGGAGCAAGGAGCTTTCTTT	CASSPDREQGAFF
TRBV6-5	many	TRBJ1-2	NA	TGTGCCAGCAGTTCGCTGACCCATGGCTACACCTTC	CASSSLTHGYTF
TRBV28	many	TRBJ2-7	NA	TGTGCCAGCAGTTTTGGGGCGGACAGCAGCTCCTACGAGCAGTACTTC	CASSFGADSSSYEQYF
TRBV7-9	many	TRBJ2-1	NA	TGTGCCAGCAACAGTCCCCTCTCCTACAATGAGCAGTTCTTC	CASNSPLSYNEQFF
TRBV4-3	many	TRBJ2-5	TRBD2	TGCGCCAGCAGCCTTTTAGCGGGGGGGCCTGAGACCCAGTACTTC	CASSLLAGGPETQYF
TRBV5-6	many	TRBJ2-3	NA	TGTGCCAGCAGCTTGGTGGTGACAAGCACAGATACGCAGTATTTT	CASSLVVTSTDTQYF
TRBV21-1	many	TRBJ2-7	NA	TGTGCCAGCAGCAAACGGGAAGAGCGGGAGGGCAGCAACGAGCAGTACTTC	CASSKREEREGSNEQYF
TRBV9	many	TRBJ1-2	TRBD1	TGTGCCAGCAGCTCACGGACAGGGGAGGCGAATGGCTACACCTTC	CASSSRTGEANGYTF
TRBV6-2/TRBV6-3	many	TRBJ2-7	NA	TGTGCCAGCAGTTACTCGATATACCGCGGTGCCTACGAGCAGTACTTC	CASSYSIYRGAYEQYF
TRBV20-1	NA	TRBJ2-3	NA	TGCAGTGCTAACCGGGACAGCACAGATACGCAGTATTTT	CSANRDSTDTQYF
TRBV28	NA	TRBJ2-1	NA	TGTGCCAGCAGGGAAACAGGGTCCTACAATGAGCAGTTCTTC	CASRETGSYNEQFF
TRBV5-1	many	TRBJ2-2	NA	TGCGCCAGCAGCTTTTATTTTCCCGGCGGGGAGCTGTTTTTT	CASSFYFPGGELFF
TRBV11-2	NA	TRBJ2-7	NA	TGTGCCAGCAGCAACAAGACGTTACTCAAGGTCTACGAGCAGTACTTC	CASSNKTLLKVYEQYF
TRBV6-5	many	TRBJ2-3	NA	TGTGCCAGCAGTATGGCCTGGGGAGACACAGATACGCAGTATTTT	CASSMAWGDTDTQYF
TRBV5-4	NA	TRBJ2-5	TRBD2	TGTGCCAGCAGCCTTATTAGCGGGAGAGGGCAAGAGACCCAGTACTTC	CASSLISGRGQETQYF
TRBV11-2	many	TRBJ2-1	TRBD2	TGTGCCAGCAGCCGAGATCTAGCGGGAGCCTACAATGAGCAGTTCTTC	CASSRDLAGAYNEQFF